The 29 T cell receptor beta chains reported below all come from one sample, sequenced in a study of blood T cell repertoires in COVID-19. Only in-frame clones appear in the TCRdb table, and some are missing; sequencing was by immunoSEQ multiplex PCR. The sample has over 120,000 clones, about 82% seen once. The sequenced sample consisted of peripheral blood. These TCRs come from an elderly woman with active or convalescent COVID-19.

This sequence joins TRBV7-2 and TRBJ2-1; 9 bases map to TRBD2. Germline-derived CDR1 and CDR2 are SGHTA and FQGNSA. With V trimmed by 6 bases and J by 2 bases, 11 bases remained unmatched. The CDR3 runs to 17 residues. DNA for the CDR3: TGTGCCAGCAGGGGAGGAGGGCTAGCGGGGCCCTACAATGAGCAGTTCTTC. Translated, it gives CASRGGGLAGPYNEQFF.

The CDR3 DNA is TGTGCCTGTAATAGGCTAGCGGGGGGTAGCACCGGGGAGCTGTTTTTT. Protein: CACNRLAGGSTGELFF. The V call is TRBV19, the J call TRBJ2-2, with 11 nucleotides matching TRBD2. CDR3 length equals 16 residues. V lost 11 bases and J lost 4; bases outside the gene matches: 12. CDR1 and CDR2 from the germline V gene are LNHDA and SQIVND (reference sequence).

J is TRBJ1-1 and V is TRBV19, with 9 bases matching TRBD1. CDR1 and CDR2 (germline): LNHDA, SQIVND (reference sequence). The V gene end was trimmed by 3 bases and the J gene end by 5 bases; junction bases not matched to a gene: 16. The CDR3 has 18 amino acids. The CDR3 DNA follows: TGTGCCAGTAGTATCGGTTGGGGACAGGGTATAATGGGGACTGAAGCTTTCTTT. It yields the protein CASSIGWGQGIMGTEAFF.

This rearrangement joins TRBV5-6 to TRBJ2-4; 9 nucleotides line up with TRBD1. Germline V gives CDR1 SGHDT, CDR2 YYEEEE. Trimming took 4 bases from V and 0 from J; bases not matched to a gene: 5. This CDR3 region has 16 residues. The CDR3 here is CASSQGTGLAKNIQYF. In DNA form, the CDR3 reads TGTGCCAGCAGCCAAGGGACAGGGTTAGCCAAAAACATTCAGTACTTC.

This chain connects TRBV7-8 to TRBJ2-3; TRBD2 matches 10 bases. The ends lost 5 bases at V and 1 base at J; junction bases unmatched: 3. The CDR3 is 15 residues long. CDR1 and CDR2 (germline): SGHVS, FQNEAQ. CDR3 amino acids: CASSPSGGGTDTQYF. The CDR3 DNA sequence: TGTGCCAGCAGCCCCAGCGGGGGGGGCACAGATACGCAGTATTTT.

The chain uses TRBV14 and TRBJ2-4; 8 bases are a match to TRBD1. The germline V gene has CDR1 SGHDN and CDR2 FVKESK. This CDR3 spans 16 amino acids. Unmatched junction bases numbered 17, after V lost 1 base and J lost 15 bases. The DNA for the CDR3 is TGTGCCAGCAGCCAAGGAGGCTCCTTGGACAGGGCGATGCCGTACTTC. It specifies CASSQGGSLDRAMPYF.

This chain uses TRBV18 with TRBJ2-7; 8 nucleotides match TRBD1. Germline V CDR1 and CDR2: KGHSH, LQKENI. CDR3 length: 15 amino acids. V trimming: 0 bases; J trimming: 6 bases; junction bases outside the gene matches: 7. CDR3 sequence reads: CASSPPGRGQFEQYF. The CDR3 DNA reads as TGTGCCAGCTCACCACCGGGCAGGGGGCAGTTCGAGCAGTACTTC.

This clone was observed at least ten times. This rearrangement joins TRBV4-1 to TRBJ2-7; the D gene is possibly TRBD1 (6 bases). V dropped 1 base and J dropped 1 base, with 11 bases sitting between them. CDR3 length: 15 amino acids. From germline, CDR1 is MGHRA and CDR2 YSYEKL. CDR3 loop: CASSQGQDFSYEQYF. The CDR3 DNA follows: TGCGCCAGCAGCCAAGGACAGGATTTTTCCTACGAGCAGTACTTC.

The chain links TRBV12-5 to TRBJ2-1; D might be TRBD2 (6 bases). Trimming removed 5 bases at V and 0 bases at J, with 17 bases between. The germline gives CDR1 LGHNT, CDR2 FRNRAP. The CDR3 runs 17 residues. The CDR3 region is CASGKMGGSLSYNEQFF. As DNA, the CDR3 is TGTGCTAGTGGTAAAATGGGGGGATCGCTCTCCTACAATGAGCAGTTCTTC.

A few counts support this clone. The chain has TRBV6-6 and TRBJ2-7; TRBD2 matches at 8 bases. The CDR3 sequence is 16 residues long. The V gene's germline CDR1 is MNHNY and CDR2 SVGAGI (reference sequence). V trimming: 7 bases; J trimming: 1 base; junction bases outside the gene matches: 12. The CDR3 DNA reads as TGTGCCAGCACCGCTCGGATGGAGCGGGGGTCCTACGAGCAGTACTTC. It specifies CASTARMERGSYEQYF.

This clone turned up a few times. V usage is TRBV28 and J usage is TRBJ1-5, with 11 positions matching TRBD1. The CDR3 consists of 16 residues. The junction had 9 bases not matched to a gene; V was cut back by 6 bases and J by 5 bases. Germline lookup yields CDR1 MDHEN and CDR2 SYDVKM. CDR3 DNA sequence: TGTGCCAGCAGACGATCCGGGACAGGGGGTCATCAGCCCCAGCATTTT. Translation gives CASRRSGTGGHQPQHF.

The CDR3 region is CASSFAVPDTQYF. The CDR3 DNA follows: TGTGCCAGCAGCTTCGCAGTCCCAGATACGCAGTATTTT. The chain has TRBV7-2 and TRBJ2-3; D not resolved. Per germline, CDR1 SGHTA and CDR2 FQGNSA. Trimming removed 3 bases at V and 4 bases at J, with 8 bases between. This CDR3 contains 13 residues. Complete variable domain (other parts from reference TRBV7-2 and TRBJ2-3): GAGVSQSPSNKVTEKGKDVELRCDPISGHTALYWYRQSLGQGLEFLIYFQGNSAPDKSGLPSDRFSAERTGGSVSTLTIQRTQQEDSAVYLCASSFAVPDTQYFGPGTRLTVL.

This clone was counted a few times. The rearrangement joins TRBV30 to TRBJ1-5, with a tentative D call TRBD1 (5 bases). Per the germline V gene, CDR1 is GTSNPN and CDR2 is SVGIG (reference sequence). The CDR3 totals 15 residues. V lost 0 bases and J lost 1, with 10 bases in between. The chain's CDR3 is CAWSVSGFSNQPQHF. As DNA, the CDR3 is TGTGCCTGGAGTGTATCAGGGTTCAGCAATCAGCCCCAGCATTTT.

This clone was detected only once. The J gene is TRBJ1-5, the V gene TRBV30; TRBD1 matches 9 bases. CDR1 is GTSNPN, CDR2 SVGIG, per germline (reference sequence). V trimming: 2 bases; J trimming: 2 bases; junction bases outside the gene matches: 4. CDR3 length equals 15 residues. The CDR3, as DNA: TGTGCCTGGAGTCCGGGACAGGGAGGCAATCAGCCCCAGCATTTT. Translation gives CAWSPGQGGNQPQHF.

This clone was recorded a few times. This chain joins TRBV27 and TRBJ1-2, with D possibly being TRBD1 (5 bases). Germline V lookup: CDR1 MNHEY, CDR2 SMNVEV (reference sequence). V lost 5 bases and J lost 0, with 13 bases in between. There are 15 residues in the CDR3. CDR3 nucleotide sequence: TGTGCCAGCAGTCAAAGGGCGACAGCTAACTATGGCTACACCTTC. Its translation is CASSQRATANYGYTF.

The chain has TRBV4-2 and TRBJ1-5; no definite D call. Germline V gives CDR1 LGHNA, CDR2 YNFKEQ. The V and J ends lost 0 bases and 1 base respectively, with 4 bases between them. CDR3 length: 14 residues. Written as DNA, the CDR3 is TGTGCCAGCAGCCAAGAACAAAGCAATCAGCCCCAGCATTTT. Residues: CASSQEQSNQPQHF.

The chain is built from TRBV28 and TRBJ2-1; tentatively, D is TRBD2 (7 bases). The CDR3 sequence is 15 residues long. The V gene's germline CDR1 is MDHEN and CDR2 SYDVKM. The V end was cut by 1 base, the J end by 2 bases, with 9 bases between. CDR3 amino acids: CASSLLGGPYNEQFF. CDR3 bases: TGTGCCAGCAGTTTATTGGGGGGGCCCTACAATGAGCAGTTCTTC. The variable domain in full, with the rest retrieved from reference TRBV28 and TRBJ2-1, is DVKVTQSSRYLVKRTGEKVFLECVQDMDHENMFWYRQDPGLGLRLIYFSYDVKMKEKGDIPEGYSVSREKKERFSLILESASTNQTSMYLCASSLLGGPYNEQFFGPGTRLTVL.

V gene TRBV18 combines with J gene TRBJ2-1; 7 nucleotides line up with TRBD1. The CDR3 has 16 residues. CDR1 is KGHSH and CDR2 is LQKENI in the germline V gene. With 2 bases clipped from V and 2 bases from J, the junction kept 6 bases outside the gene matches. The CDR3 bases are TGTGCCAGCTCACCAGTTGTTCAGGGGGCCTACAATGAGCAGTTCTTC. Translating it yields CASSPVVQGAYNEQFF.

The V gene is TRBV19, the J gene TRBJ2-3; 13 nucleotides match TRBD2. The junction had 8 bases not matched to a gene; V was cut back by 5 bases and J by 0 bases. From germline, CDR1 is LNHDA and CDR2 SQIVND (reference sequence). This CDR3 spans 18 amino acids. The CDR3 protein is CASSRTSGGVSSTDTQYF. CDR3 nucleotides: TGTGCCAGTAGTCGGACTAGCGGGGGAGTATCTAGCACAGATACGCAGTATTTT.

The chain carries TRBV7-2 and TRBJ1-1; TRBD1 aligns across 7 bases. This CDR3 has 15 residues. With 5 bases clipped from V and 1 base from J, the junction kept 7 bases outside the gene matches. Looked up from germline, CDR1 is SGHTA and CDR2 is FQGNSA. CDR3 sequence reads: CASSARQGGNTEAFF. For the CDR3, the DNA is TGTGCCAGCAGCGCCCGACAGGGAGGGAACACTGAAGCTTTCTTT.

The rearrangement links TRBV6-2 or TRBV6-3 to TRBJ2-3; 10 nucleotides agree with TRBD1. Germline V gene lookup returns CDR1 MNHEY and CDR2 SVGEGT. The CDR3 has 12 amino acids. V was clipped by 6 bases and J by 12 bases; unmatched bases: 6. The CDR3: CASSLTGGGQYF. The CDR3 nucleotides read TGTGCCAGCAGCCTGACAGGGGGCGGTCAGTATTTT.

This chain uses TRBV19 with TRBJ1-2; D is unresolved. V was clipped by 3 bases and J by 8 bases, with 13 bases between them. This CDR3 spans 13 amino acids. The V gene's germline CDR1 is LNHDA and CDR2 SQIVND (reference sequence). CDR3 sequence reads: CASSMIAERGYTF. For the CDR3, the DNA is TGTGCCAGTAGTATGATTGCGGAACGCGGCTACACCTTC. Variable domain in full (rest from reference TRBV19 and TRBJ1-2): DGGITQSPKYLFRKEGQNVTLSCEQNLNHDAMYWYRQDPGQGLRLIYYSQIVNDFQKGDIAEGYSVSREKKESFPLTVTSAQKNPTAFYLCASSMIAERGYTFGSGTRLTVV.

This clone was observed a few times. The CDR3 sequence: CANYTGTRRGPQHF. In DNA, the CDR3 is TGTGCCAACTATACAGGGACCCGCCGGGGGCCCCAGCATTTT. This sequence joins TRBV27 and TRBJ1-5; a weak D match, TRBD1 (6 bases). V lost 10 bases, J lost 9 bases, and 22 bases lay in between. This CDR3 has 14 residues. Germline lookup yields CDR1 MNHEY and CDR2 SMNVEV (reference sequence).

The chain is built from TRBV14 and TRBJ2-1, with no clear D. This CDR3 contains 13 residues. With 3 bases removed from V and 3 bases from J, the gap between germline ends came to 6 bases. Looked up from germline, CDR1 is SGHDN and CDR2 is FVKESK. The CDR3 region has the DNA TGTGCCAGCAGCCAGGCCCACTACAATGAGCAGTTCTTC. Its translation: CASSQAHYNEQFF.

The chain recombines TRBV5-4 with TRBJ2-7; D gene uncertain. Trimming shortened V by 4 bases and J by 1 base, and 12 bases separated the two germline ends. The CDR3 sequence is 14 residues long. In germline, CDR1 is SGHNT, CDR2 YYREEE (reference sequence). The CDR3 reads CASSRPTRSYEQYF. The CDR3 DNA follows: TGTGCCAGCAGCCGACCGACACGTTCCTACGAGCAGTACTTC. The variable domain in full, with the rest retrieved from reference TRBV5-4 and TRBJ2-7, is ETGVTQSPTHLIKTRGQQVTLRCSSQSGHNTVSWYQQALGQGPQFIFQYYREEENGRGNFPPRFSGLQFPNYSSELNVNALELDDSALYLCASSRPTRSYEQYFGPGTRLTVT.

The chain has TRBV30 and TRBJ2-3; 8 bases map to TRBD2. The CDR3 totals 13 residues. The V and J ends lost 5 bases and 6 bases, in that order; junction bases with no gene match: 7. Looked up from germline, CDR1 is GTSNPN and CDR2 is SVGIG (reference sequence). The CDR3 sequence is CAWDPGLEDTQYF. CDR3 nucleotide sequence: TGTGCCTGGGACCCGGGACTAGAGGATACGCAGTATTTT.

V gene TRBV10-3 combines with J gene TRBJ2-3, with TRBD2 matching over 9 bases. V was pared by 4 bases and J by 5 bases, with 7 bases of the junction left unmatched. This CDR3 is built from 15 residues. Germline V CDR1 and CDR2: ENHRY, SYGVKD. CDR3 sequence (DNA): TGTGCCATCAGTGGAGCGGGGGGCCACGGAGATACGCAGTATTTT. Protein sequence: CAISGAGGHGDTQYF.

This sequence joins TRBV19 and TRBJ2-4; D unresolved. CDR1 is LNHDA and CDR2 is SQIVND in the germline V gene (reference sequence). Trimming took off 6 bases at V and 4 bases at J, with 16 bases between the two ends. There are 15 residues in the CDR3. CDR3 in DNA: TGTGCCAGTAGCAATCCGGCTTACAGTAAAAACATTCAGTACTTC. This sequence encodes CASSNPAYSKNIQYF. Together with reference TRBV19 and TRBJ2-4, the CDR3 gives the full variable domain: DGGITQSPKYLFRKEGQNVTLSCEQNLNHDAMYWYRQDPGQGLRLIYYSQIVNDFQKGDIAEGYSVSREKKESFPLTVTSAQKNPTAFYLCASSNPAYSKNIQYFGAGTRLSVL.

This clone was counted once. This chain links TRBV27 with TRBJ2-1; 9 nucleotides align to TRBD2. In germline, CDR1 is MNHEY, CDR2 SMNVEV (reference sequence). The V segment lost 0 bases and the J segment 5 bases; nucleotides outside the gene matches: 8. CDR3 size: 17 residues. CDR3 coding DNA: TGTGCCAGCAGTTTATCAACCCGGCTAGCGGGGCACAATGAGCAGTTCTTC. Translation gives CASSLSTRLAGHNEQFF.